This TCR beta chain was recovered during a study of control samples from healthy donors and cancer patients (TCRdb year 2020). Details on this clone: This clone's antigen is unknown. Nothing much larger sits one base from this clone, and base qualities are not available.

The library was produced with the immunoSEQ multiplex PCR assay. The source is immuneACCESS, and TCRdb retained only in-frame sequences with V and J called. Part of the clones is not carried over; for the studies checked, unresolved V genes explain less than half of this, and the remainder is unexplained. The sample table shows 98,000 or so clones, and about 87% are seen once. Over 13% of the sample is held by the ten biggest clonotypes. Taken from cysteine to phenylalanine, the CDR3 has 14 residues. Only the CDR3 portion is preserved as DNA: 42 bases, with reading frame beginning at the first base. From the germline V gene, CDR1 is SGHTA and CDR2 is FQGTGA. Unmatched junction bases come to 6, with V trimmed by 8 bases and J by 6 bases.

This receptor was obtained from a woman in her 70s in good health. The sequenced sample consisted of blood. The chain was built from TRBV7-3 and TRBJ2-1; 11 nucleotides in the junction match TRBD2. CDR3 protein: CASGTSGGLNEQFF. The DNA reads TGTGCCAGCGGAACTAGCGGGGGACTCAATGAGCAGTTCTTC.